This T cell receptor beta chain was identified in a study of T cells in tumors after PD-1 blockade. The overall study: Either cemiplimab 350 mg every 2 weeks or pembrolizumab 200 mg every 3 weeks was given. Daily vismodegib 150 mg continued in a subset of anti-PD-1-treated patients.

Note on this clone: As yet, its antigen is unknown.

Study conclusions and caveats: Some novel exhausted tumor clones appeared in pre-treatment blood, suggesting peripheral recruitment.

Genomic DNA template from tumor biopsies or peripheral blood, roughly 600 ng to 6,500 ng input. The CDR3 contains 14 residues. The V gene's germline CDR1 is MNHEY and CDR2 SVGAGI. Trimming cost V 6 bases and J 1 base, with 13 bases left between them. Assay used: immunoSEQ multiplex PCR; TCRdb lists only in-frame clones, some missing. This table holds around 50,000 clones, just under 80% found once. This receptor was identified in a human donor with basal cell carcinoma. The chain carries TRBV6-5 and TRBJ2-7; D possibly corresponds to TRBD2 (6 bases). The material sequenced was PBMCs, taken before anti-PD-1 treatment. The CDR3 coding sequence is TGTGCCAGCAGAAAAATAGGGACTTCCTACGAGCAGTACTTC. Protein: CASRKIGTSYEQYF.